One T cell receptor beta chain is described in this entry. Its antigen remains unidentified. This sample was taken from a study of shared clonotypes between healthy human individuals. Study-level points and caveats: Large sequencing depth failed to make sorted-subset sequencing complete, rarefaction showed.

Over several immunoSEQ plates, each subset's genomic DNA was distributed in even portions. Authors' analysis steps: Filtering differed since immunoSEQ provided only junctions, with no quality scores. Repertoires were generated with immunoSEQ multiplex PCR, while TCRdb's copy carries only in-frame clones and drops some. The DNA was the basis for D and trimming; V, J and clone size are from that table. The sample holds 800,000 to 1,200,000 clones, more than 75% seen once. V was clipped by 0 bases and J by 7 bases; unmatched bases: 12. The length of the CDR3 is 17 residues. CDR1 is MNHNS, CDR2 SASEGT, per germline.

This TCR was sampled from a man younger than 35 in good health. Some clones in this sample may be carry-over from other donors' samples. This chain uses TRBV6-1 with TRBJ2-3; the match to TRBD2 covers 8 bases. Material for sequencing was memory CD4+ T cells from PBMCs. Documented subset: CD45RA-negative fraction. This CDR3 is CASSEARTAGGPNTQYF. CDR3 sequence (DNA): TGTGCCAGCAGTGAAGCCCGAACGGCGGGAGGACCAAATACGCAGTATTTT.